This TCR beta chain was sequenced during a study of T cells in Graves' hyperthyroidism and ophthalmopathy. Notes on the study in general: Within blood appeared most thyroid clonotypes that had expanded above 0.001. A model built on 13 V-J features separated ophthalmopathy from stable hyperthyroidism.

Ophthalmopathy patients showed a Clinical Activity Score of at least 3, NOSPECS grade of at least 4 and duration under 3 months. Thyroid ultrasound, orbital computed tomography, clinical symptoms, and serum thyroxine and TRAb underpinned diagnoses. Germline loops: CDR1 MDHEN, CDR2 SYDVKM. The CDR3 spans 17 residues. Trimming removed 4 bases at V and 0 bases at J, with 16 bases between. TCR beta CDR3 sequences were amplified from RNA transcripts. The HTBI set primed first-round TCR CDR3 RT-PCR. TCRdb re-analysed the multiplex PCR reads in MiXCR, keeping a single row per CDR3 protein. This table has about 640,000 distinct CDR3 sequences, less than 25% appearing once. Comment on this clonotype: Its antigen remains unknown.

The chain links TRBV28 to TRBJ2-4; D is unresolved. This clonotype was obtained from a man younger than 40 with Graves' ophthalmopathy. Sequences were obtained from blood. The CDR3 sequence is CASSSLDVTLAKNIQYF. The CDR3 coding sequence is TGTGCCAGCAGTTCTTTGGACGTTACTCTAGCCAAAAACATTCAGTACTTC.